This section outlines one T cell receptor (beta chain) sequence together with its context. It has no known antigen specificity. No much larger clone is present one base from it, and per-base qualities are unavailable. Libraries came from RT-PCR. Sequencing instrument: Illumina HiSeq 2500. TCRdb trimmed the raw reads at Q25, called clones with MiXCR and kept productive beta chains. Entries are consolidated by CDR3 protein sequence, retaining the most common genes and DNA. The sample includes about half a million distinct CDR3 sequences, with about 25% observed a single time. The ten largest clones represent 1.9% of the sample. Based on the germline V gene, the CDR1 and CDR2 sequences are MDHEN and SYDVKM. Between the V and J ends, shortened by 6 bases and 4 bases respectively, the junction contains 12 bases. From the cysteine up to the phenylalanine, the CDR3 has a length of 13 residues. Only the CDR3 DNA is retained, 39 bases long and in frame from the first base.

The sample belongs to a study of response to subunit inactivated influenza vaccine listed by TCRdb under 2018. For context, the study as a whole: Deep quantitative T cell receptor repertoire profiling was used in the study to track responses to a trivalent subunit inactivated influenza vaccine. General findings and caveats noted by the study authors: The authors suggested that each seasonal influenza vaccination may recruit only a limited number of new T cells.

The specimen comprised CD4+ T cells sorted from PBMCs, sampled more than 4 days after vaccination. The TCR was taken from a man aged 45-65 years who received an inactivated influenza vaccine. Donor details come from another sample of the same person, matched by shared clones. The rearranged chain carries TRBV28 and TRBJ1-2; no D gene can be assigned with confidence. The sequenced DNA: TGTGCCAGCAGCTGGGCAAATCCCTATGGCTACACCTTC. This is translated as CASSWANPYGYTF.